This passage covers 15 T cell receptor beta chains from one sample sequenced in a study of neurological immune-mediated disorders. TCRdb re-called the 5' RACE reads through MiXCR, storing one row per CDR3 protein. Of about 59,000 distinct CDR3 sequences in the sample, roughly 13% are singletons; the top ten hold over 8.5%. The sample taken for sequencing was PBMCs. The source of these receptors is an older woman with HTLV-1-associated myelopathy (HAM/TSP).

This clonotype was counted ten times or more. V and J are TRBV2 and TRBJ2-3; D is uncertain. The CDR3 consists of 12 residues. V was clipped by 6 bases and J by 5 bases, with 9 bases between them. Germline CDR1 SNHLY, CDR2 FYNNEI. The CDR3, as DNA: TGTGCCAGCAGGGACCCGGGAGATACGCAGTATTTT. Protein product: CASRDPGDTQYF.

This clonotype was counted many times. The genes are TRBV20-1 and TRBJ1-2, with TRBD1 as a possible D gene (5 bases). CDR3 size: 14 residues. Germline V gives CDR1 DFQATT, CDR2 SNEGSKA (reference sequence). V was clipped by 2 bases and J by 6 bases, with 16 bases between them. CDR3 sequence reads: CSARHKPGTDGYTF. CDR3 DNA: TGCAGTGCTAGACACAAACCCGGGACTGATGGCTACACCTTC.

This clonotype was seen many times. The V gene is TRBV7-8, the J gene TRBJ2-7; the match to TRBD2 covers 11 bases. V shed 5 bases, J shed 6 bases, and the junction held 9 bases outside the gene matches. The CDR3 totals 15 residues. CDR1 is SGHVS and CDR2 is FQNEAQ in the germline V gene. The CDR3, as DNA: TGTGCCAGCAGCATGGGACTAGCGGTAGCCGGCGAGCAGTACTTC. This sequence encodes CASSMGLAVAGEQYF.

In this sample, this clonotype turned up many times. The chain has TRBV10-2 and TRBJ1-2; 11 bases map to TRBD1. This CDR3 has 14 residues. V lost 2 bases and J lost 6; bases outside the gene matches: 2. Looked up from germline, CDR1 is WSHSY and CDR2 is SAAADI. CDR3 in DNA: TGCGCCAGCAGTGAGAGGACAGGGGGCAATGGCTACACCTTC. Its protein is CASSERTGGNGYTF.

As for this clonotype: A single base separates this from a much larger clone, so it may be a read error. The CDR3 here is CASSDTGAGDTDTQYF. CDR3 DNA sequence: TGTGCCAGCAGTGACACTGGAGCGGGAGACACAGATACGCAGTATTTT. V is TRBV6-1 and J is TRBJ2-3; 8 nucleotides match TRBD2. Per the germline V gene, CDR1 is MNHNS and CDR2 is SASEGT. V lost 3 bases, J lost 2 bases, and 7 bases stayed unmatched. The CDR3 is 16 amino acids.

This clonotype showed up many times. The chain combines TRBV5-1 with TRBJ1-5; 9 nucleotides align to TRBD1. J gave up 6 bases and V 6 bases, and 10 bases lay outside the gene matches. There are 15 residues in the CDR3. Germline CDR1 is SGHRS and CDR2 is YFSETQ. In nucleotides, the CDR3 is TGCGCCAGCAAGCCGGGACAGGGATCCCCTCAGCCCCAGCATTTT. Translation gives CASKPGQGSPQPQHF. The complete variable domain, with remaining parts taken from reference TRBV5-1 and TRBJ1-5, reads KAGVTQTPRYLIKTRGQQVTLSCSPISGHRSVSWYQQTPGQGLQFLFEYFSETQRNKGNFPGRFSGRQFSNSRSEMNVSTLELGDSALYLCASKPGQGSPQPQHFGDGTRLSIL.

This clonotype appeared many times. This chain uses TRBV7-6 with TRBJ1-5, with TRBD1 identical over 7 bases. The CDR3 sequence is 9 residues long. Per germline, CDR1 SGHVS and CDR2 FNYEAQ. The ends lost 8 bases at V and 15 bases at J; junction bases unmatched: 4. CDR3 region: CASAGQRHF. As DNA, the CDR3 is TGTGCCAGCGCGGGACAGAGGCATTTT. Combining the CDR3 with reference TRBV7-6 and TRBJ1-5 gives the whole variable domain GAGVSQSPRYKVTKRGQDVALRCDPISGHVSLYWYRQALGQGPEFLTYFNYEAQQDKSGLPNDRFSAERPEGSISTLTIQRTEQRDSAMYRCASAGQRHFGDGTRLSIL.

This clonotype occurred many times. The chain joins TRBV6-6 to TRBJ2-3; a possible D gene is TRBD1 (6 bases). From germline, CDR1 is MNHNY and CDR2 SVGAGI (reference sequence). The CDR3 extends over 14 amino acids. Trimming stripped 6 bases from V and 6 bases from J, with 16 bases between. In DNA, the CDR3 is TGTGCCAGCAGCCCGGGACACCCCGGTGATACGCAGTATTTT. This encodes CASSPGHPGDTQYF.

This clonotype appeared many times. This chain connects TRBV7-9 to TRBJ2-1; TRBD2 agrees at 7 bases. The V and J ends lost 0 bases and 7 bases, in that order; junction bases with no gene match: 9. The CDR3 is 16 amino acids. CDR1 is SEHNR, CDR2 FQNEAQ, per germline (reference sequence). The CDR3 nucleotides are TGTGCCAGCAGCTTAGCGGGGGGGTTGACTGGAAATGAGCAGTTCTTC. Its protein product is CASSLAGGLTGNEQFF.

The sample holds a few counts of this clonotype. The chain recombines TRBV7-2 with TRBJ2-3; TRBD2 matches 12 bases. Germline assignment: CDR1 SGHTA and CDR2 FQGNSA. The ends lost 1 base at V and 4 bases at J; junction bases unmatched: 0. The CDR3 has 15 amino acids. The CDR3: CASSLGLAGADTQYF. The DNA for the CDR3 is TGTGCCAGCAGCTTAGGACTAGCGGGAGCAGATACGCAGTATTTT.

This clonotype was observed at least ten times. V is TRBV5-1 and J is TRBJ2-3; D might be TRBD2 (5 bases). In germline, CDR1 is SGHRS, CDR2 YFSETQ. Trimming took 4 bases from V and 6 from J, leaving 27 bases between them. The CDR3 covers 18 residues. Written as DNA, the CDR3 is TGCGCCAGCAGCCGGGGTCGGTCGGCATCCAGCTCGGACGATACGCAGTATTTT. Protein sequence: CASSRGRSASSSDDTQYF.

There are many counts of this clonotype. The rearrangement joins TRBV7-2 to TRBJ2-1, with D maybe TRBD1 (6 bases). Trimming removed 5 bases from V and 5 bases from J, with 10 bases in between. Germline-derived CDR1 and CDR2 are SGHTA and FQGNSA. The CDR3 contains 13 residues. The CDR3 DNA follows: TGTGCCAGCAGCCGCAGACAGGACAATGAGCAGTTCTTC. Protein: CASSRRQDNEQFF. Drawing the rest from reference TRBV7-2 and TRBJ2-1, the complete variable domain is GAGVSQSPSNKVTEKGKDVELRCDPISGHTALYWYRQSLGQGLEFLIYFQGNSAPDKSGLPSDRFSAERTGGSVSTLTIQRTQQEDSAVYLCASSRRQDNEQFFGPGTRLTVL.

This clonotype was counted many times. The chain couples TRBV3-1 to TRBJ2-7, with 7 bases that match TRBD1. V dropped 6 bases and J dropped 4; count of bases not matched to a gene: 3. Germline V lookup: CDR1 LGHDT, CDR2 YNNKEL (reference sequence). The CDR3 is made up of 12 amino acids. CDR3: CASSRDRYEQYF. DNA for the CDR3: TGTGCCAGCAGTCGGGACAGATACGAGCAGTACTTC.

This clonotype was recorded many times. The chain couples TRBV6-2 or TRBV6-3 to TRBJ2-7; D possibly corresponds to TRBD2 (6 bases). The CDR3 contains 13 residues. Germline V CDR1 and CDR2: MNHEY, SVGEGT. V was cut by 10 bases and J by 5 bases, with 18 bases left in between. The CDR3 nucleotides read TGTGCCATCCCCGGGACTCCGAACCACGAGCAGTACTTC. Translating it yields CAIPGTPNHEQYF.

This clonotype was counted many times. The V call is TRBV2, the J call TRBJ2-1; TRBD2 agrees at 16 bases. This CDR3 has 13 amino acids. V trimming: 9 bases; J trimming: 8 bases; junction bases outside the gene matches: 1. The germline CDR1 and CDR2 sequences are SNHLY and FYNNEI. CDR3 in amino acids: CARGTSGRDEQFF. The CDR3 DNA sequence: TGTGCCAGAGGGACTAGCGGGAGGGATGAGCAGTTCTTC.